Listed below are T cell receptor beta chains from one sample, sequenced in a study of CD4+ T cells in melanoma. Produced via immunoSEQ multiplex PCR; TCRdb's table is partial and in-frame only. This sample has over 45,000 clones, with roughly three quarters found just once. Sequencing used tumor tissue. These receptors came from a human donor with melanoma. Both conserved end residues are part of each CDR3. Expanded clones are given a class, and other clones once, few, many or no size at all.

J gene | V gene | clone size | CDR3 protein
TRBJ1-5 | TRBV2 | - | CASSLPGGYSNQPQHF
TRBJ2-1 | TRBV11-2 | - | CASSLFSGGYYNEQFF
TRBJ2-3 | TRBV7-6 | - | CASSTGQGTDTQYF
TRBJ1-2 | TRBV14 | - | CASRPPDGNRNYGYTF
TRBJ2-5 | TRBV9 | - | CASSPGTSDQETQYF
TRBJ2-7 | TRBV7-2 | - | CASSLKIVGQPSYEQYF
TRBJ2-1 | TRBV7-9 | - | CASSPGLADYNEQFF
TRBJ2-7 | TRBV5-6 | many | CASSSGTGSSYEQYF
TRBJ2-5 | TRBV10-3 | - | CAISEGETQYF
TRBJ1-4 | TRBV5-5 | - | CASSSWTATEKLFF
TRBJ2-7 | TRBV2 | - | CASRGQIPPSSQYF
TRBJ2-5 | TRBV9 | - | CASSQDLQETQYF
TRBJ2-7 | TRBV19 | - | CASSTSDRMSSYEQYF
TRBJ1-4 | TRBV5-1 | - | CASSLEGLPNEKLFF
TRBJ1-6 | TRBV7-6 | - | CASRPGERSPLHF
TRBJ1-2 | TRBV7-9 | - | CASSLQTGQGAEGKGYTF
TRBJ1-6 | TRBV9 | few | CASSPETGGGSPLHF
TRBJ2-7 | TRBV19 | - | CASSIDPGEQYF
TRBJ2-2 | TRBV10-3 | few | CAISEFNRGNTGELFF
TRBJ2-7 | TRBV19 | - | CASTGDSYEQYF
TRBJ1-6 | TRBV30 | - | CAWRGVGSPLHF
TRBJ1-5 | TRBV6-5 | - | CASSYPTTSQHF
TRBJ2-7 | TRBV28 | - | CASRFTDSSYEQYF
TRBJ2-3 | TRBV10-3 | - | CAISEPPTDTQYF
TRBJ2-7 | TRBV5-1 | many | CASSLVGVLAGYEQYF